Below are 12 T cell receptor beta chains sequenced from a single sample in a study of T cell repertoires in ileal Crohn's disease. This table comes from immunoSEQ multiplex PCR, and its TCRdb copy is limited to in-frame clones, with some not included. Of about 8,000 clones detected, roughly 85% appear once; the ten largest clones hold about 11%. Time point noted: inflamed ileum from the surgical specimen. The sample comprised ileal tissue. All receptors come from an adult with Crohn's disease.

The chain employs TRBV7-9 and TRBJ2-2; D is unclear. This CDR3 has 13 amino acids. Trimming removed 5 bases from V and 8 bases from J, with 12 bases in between. In germline, CDR1 is SEHNR, CDR2 FQNEAQ (reference sequence). The CDR3 is CASSPLVTGELFF. CDR3 DNA sequence: TGTGCCAGCAGCCCCTTAGTTACGGGGGAGCTGTTTTTT.

V and J are TRBV9 and TRBJ2-7, with D possibly called TRBD1 or TRBD2 (6 bases each). V was trimmed by 4 bases and J by 0 bases, leaving 14 bases between them. This CDR3 contains 15 residues. Per germline, CDR1 SGDLS and CDR2 YYNGEE. In DNA form, the CDR3 reads TGTGCCAGCAGCACGACAGGAGCGGGCTCCTACGAGCAGTACTTC. Translation gives CASSTTGAGSYEQYF.

There are a few counts of this clone. The chain employs TRBV5-1 and TRBJ2-7; 10 bases map to TRBD1. The CDR3 length is 12 residues. Per the germline V gene, CDR1 is SGHRS and CDR2 is YFSETQ. V gave up 5 bases and J gave up 6 bases; unmatched junction bases: 2. CDR3 residues: CASRDRGLEQYF. The CDR3 DNA follows: TGCGCCAGCAGAGACAGGGGGCTCGAGCAGTACTTC.

The V and J genes are TRBV2 and TRBJ2-1; possibly TRBD1 or TRBD2 for D (5 bases each). Between the trimmed V and J ends, which lost 6 bases and 2 bases, there was a span of 11 bases. The CDR3 length is 14 residues. Germline V gene data show CDR1 as SNHLY and CDR2 as FYNNEI. The CDR3 nucleotides are TGTGCCAGCAGCCAGGGACGGACCTACAATGAGCAGTTCTTC. Its translation: CASSQGRTYNEQFF. The full variable domain, completed using reference TRBV2 and TRBJ2-1, is EPEVTQTPSHQVTQMGQEVILRCVPISNHLYFYWYRQILGQKVEFLVSFYNNEISEKSEIFDDQFSVERPDGSNFTLKIRSTKLEDSAMYFCASSQGRTYNEQFFGPGTRLTVL.

The J gene is TRBJ2-5, the V gene TRBV27; TRBD1 aligns across 8 bases. After removal of 5 bases from V and 7 bases from J, the junction contained 9 bases not matched to a gene. The germline gives CDR1 MNHEY, CDR2 SMNVEV (reference sequence). The CDR3 loop spans 14 amino acids. The DNA for the CDR3 is TGTGCCAGCAGTCCAACGACAGGGGTAGGGACCCAGTACTTC. Its translation: CASSPTTGVGTQYF.

The chain combines TRBV5-1 with TRBJ1-3; D is ambiguous. V gave up 0 bases and J gave up 0 bases, with 13 bases separating them. Looked up from germline, CDR1 is SGHRS and CDR2 is YFSETQ. CDR3 length: 17 residues. CDR3 DNA: TGCGCCAGCAGCTTGGACGCGTCAGTGATCTCTGGAAACACCATATATTTT. Translating gives CASSLDASVISGNTIYF.

This sequence joins TRBV27 and TRBJ1-1; no reliable D call. Germline V gene lookup returns CDR1 MNHEY and CDR2 SMNVEV (reference sequence). Trimming left V 3 bases short and J 7 bases short, with 9 bases between. CDR3 length equals 12 residues. CDR3 in DNA: TGTGCCAGCAGTTTTTTAGGCAGTGAAGCTTTCTTT. It yields the protein CASSFLGSEAFF.

The CDR3 is CASSLNQQGEQFF. The CDR3 DNA reads as TGTGCCAGCAGCTTAAACCAACAGGGTGAGCAGTTCTTC. The chain has TRBV11-2 and TRBJ2-1; D perhaps matches TRBD1 (6 bases). The CDR3 is 13 amino acids. Germline V gene data show CDR1 as SGHAT and CDR2 as FQNNGV. Trimming stripped 2 bases from V and 9 bases from J, with 11 bases between.

This chain links TRBV29-1 with TRBJ2-5; D not certain. The CDR3 spans 11 residues. The V end lost 2 bases, the J end lost 5 bases, and 6 bases lay between the germline ends. The V gene's germline CDR1 is SQVTM and CDR2 ANQGSEA. The CDR3 reads CSVEPGETQYF. Here the CDR3 DNA reads TGCAGCGTTGAACCCGGGGAGACCCAGTACTTC.

The chain recombines TRBV15 with TRBJ2-2; 7 bases line up with TRBD2. Germline assignment: CDR1 LNHNV and CDR2 YYDKDF (reference sequence). V lost 0 bases to trimming and J lost 6 bases; unmatched junction nucleotides: 4. This CDR3 contains 15 residues. This chain's CDR3 is CATSRESGGSGELFF. The DNA of the CDR3 is TGTGCCACCAGCAGAGAATCCGGGGGGTCCGGGGAGCTGTTTTTT.

The chain couples TRBV29-1 to TRBJ1-2, with 8 bases aligning to TRBD1. J was trimmed by 0 bases and V by 0 bases; bases with no gene match: 3. Germline values: CDR1 SQVTM, CDR2 ANQGSEA. CDR3 length: 15 residues. CDR3 sequence: CSVEDPQGANYGYTF. In nucleotides, the CDR3 is TGCAGCGTTGAAGATCCACAGGGGGCTAACTATGGCTACACCTTC.

The V and J genes are TRBV14 and TRBJ2-3; 11 bases map to TRBD1. Trimming cost V 2 bases and J 6 bases; bases outside gene matches: 4. The V gene's germline CDR1 is SGHDN and CDR2 FVKESK. This CDR3 is built from 15 residues. This CDR3 reads CASSQRTGGKDTQYF. CDR3 sequence (DNA): TGTGCCAGCAGCCAACGGACAGGGGGCAAGGATACGCAGTATTTT.